Described below is a single T cell receptor beta chain sequence and its context. There are a few counts of this clonotype. No cognate antigen has been identified for it. Nothing much larger sits one base from this clone, and base qualities are not available. Based on the germline V gene, the CDR1 and CDR2 sequences are SGHTA and FQGNSA. The CDR3 measures 15 amino acids from cysteine to phenylalanine. The kept DNA is CDR3 alone, 45 bases in frame from the first base. V is clipped by 2 bases and J by 6 bases, and the sequence between their germline boundaries is 11 bases long. These data come from a study of response to subunit inactivated influenza vaccine (dated by TCRdb to between 2017 and 2018). Background for the entire study: The study used deep quantitative T cell receptor repertoire profiling to track responses to a trivalent subunit inactivated influenza vaccine. Study-wide conclusions, independent of this receptor: The authors suggested that each seasonal influenza vaccination may recruit only a limited number of new T cells.

Library creation used RT-PCR. The sequencing machine was an Illumina HiSeq 2500. TCRdb passed the public sequencing reads through fastp at Q25 and MiXCR, retaining productive beta sequences. Each entry is one CDR3 protein sequence, shown with its most common DNA and genes. This sample lists approximately 520,000 distinct CDR3 sequences; about 25% were detected once. The biggest ten clones account for 1.9% of the sample. The input for sequencing was CD4+ T cells sorted from PBMCs, taken less than 6 days after vaccination. The chain uses TRBV7-2 and TRBJ1-6; 5 matching bases give a weak D call of TRBD1. The clonotype was recovered from a man aged 45-65 years who received an inactivated influenza vaccine. Donor details come from another sample of the same person, matched by shared clones. This receptor has the CDR3 CASSLQGLRNSPLHF. The bases are TGTGCCAGCAGCTTACAGGGACTTCGTAATTCACCCCTCCACTTT.